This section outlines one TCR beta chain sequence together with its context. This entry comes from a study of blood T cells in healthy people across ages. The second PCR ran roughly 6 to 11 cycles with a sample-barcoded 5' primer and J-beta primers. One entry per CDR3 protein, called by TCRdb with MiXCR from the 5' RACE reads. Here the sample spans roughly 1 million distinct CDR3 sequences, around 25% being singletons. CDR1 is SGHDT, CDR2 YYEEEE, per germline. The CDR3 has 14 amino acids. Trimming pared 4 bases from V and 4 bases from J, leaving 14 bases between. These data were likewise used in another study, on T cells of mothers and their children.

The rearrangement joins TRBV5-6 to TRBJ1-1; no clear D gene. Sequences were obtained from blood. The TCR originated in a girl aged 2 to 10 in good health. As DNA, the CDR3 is TGTGCCAGCAGCCCTTCCTGGGATAGCACTGAAGCTTTCTTT. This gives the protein CASSPSWDSTEAFF.